The clone carrying this T cell receptor beta chain was detected once. V was clipped by 6 bases and J by 5 bases, with 10 bases between them. In germline, CDR1 is DFQATT, CDR2 SNEGSKA (reference sequence). CDR3 length equals 11 residues. In the authors' workflow: Quantification of nucleated cells was approximated via reference gene primer amplification. Measured with immunoSEQ multiplex PCR; TCRdb has only the in-frame clones, and not every one. That table is the source of V, J and clone size, and D and trimming were worked out from the DNA. The profile covers 110,000 to 150,000 clones, with 85% to 90% appearing a single time and approximately 3% taken by the ten largest. The data are from a study of blood T cell repertoires in COVID-19. Study-level background: COVID-19 samples from acute and convalescent phases originated in the United States, Italy and Spain. PBMCs, B-cell-depleted T cells, or T cells provided the cDNA or gDNA that made up the material.

This receptor was obtained from an older woman with active COVID-19. This rearrangement joins TRBV20-1 to TRBJ2-5; the D gene is possibly TRBD2 (6 bases). The sample taken for sequencing was peripheral blood. CDR3 region: CSARLVETQYF. The CDR3 DNA reads TGCAGTGCCAGACTAGTCGAGACCCAGTACTTC.